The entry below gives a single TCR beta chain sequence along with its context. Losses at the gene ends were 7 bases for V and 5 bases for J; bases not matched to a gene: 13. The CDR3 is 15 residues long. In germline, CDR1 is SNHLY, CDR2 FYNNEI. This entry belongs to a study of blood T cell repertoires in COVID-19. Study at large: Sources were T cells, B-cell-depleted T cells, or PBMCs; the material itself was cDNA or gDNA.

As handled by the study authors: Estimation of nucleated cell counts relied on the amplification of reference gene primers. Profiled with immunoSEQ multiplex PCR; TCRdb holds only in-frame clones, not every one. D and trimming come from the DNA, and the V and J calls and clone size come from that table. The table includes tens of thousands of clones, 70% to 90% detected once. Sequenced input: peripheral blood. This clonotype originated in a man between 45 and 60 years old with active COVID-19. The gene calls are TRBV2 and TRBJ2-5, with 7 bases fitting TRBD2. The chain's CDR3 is CASTQGAGDGETQYF. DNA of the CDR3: TGTGCCAGCACCCAGGGTGCGGGGGACGGGGAGACCCAGTACTTC.